The entry below describes one T cell receptor beta chain. Its antigen is undetermined. The germline V gene has CDR1 SNHLY and CDR2 FYNNEI. This CDR3 is built from 11 residues. The germline V and J ends were trimmed by 7 bases and 7 bases, with 8 bases remaining between them. Terminally differentiated effector memory CD45RA+ cells were excluded by CCR7 positive selection of CD45RO-negative cells. Across several immunoSEQ plates, the genomic DNA of each subset was split evenly. Method: immunoSEQ multiplex PCR; TCRdb's copy keeps in-frame clones and lacks some. The sample contains about 2.1 million clones, 85% to 95% of which appear only once. These data are taken from a study of shared clonotypes between healthy human individuals. Whole-study findings and limits: All-four-donor shared clonotypes had higher generation probabilities than non-shared clonotypes did.

This rearrangement joins TRBV2 to TRBJ2-1; D not resolved. This TCR was sampled from a man between 18 and 35 years old in good health. Some clones in this sample may be carry-over from other donors' samples. Sequences were obtained from naive CD8+ T cells from PBMCs. CDR3 sequence: CASTPRNEQFF. In DNA form, the CDR3 reads TGTGCCAGCACCCCCAGGAATGAGCAGTTCTTC.